This T cell receptor (beta chain) was sequenced during a study of T-cell reconstitution after alpha-beta-depleted transplantation in children. Study-level findings and limits: In some patients, recipient T cells and intrathymic progenitors surviving conditioning explained high day-60 diversity. As was reported, about two months after transplant, alpha-beta T cells came from several hundred expanded graft clones. One year after transplant, T-cell counts and diversity came mostly from newly produced T cells.

Trimming removed 6 bases from V and 5 bases from J, with 16 bases in between. The CDR3 runs to 14 residues. The germline V gene has CDR1 MDHEN and CDR2 SYDVKM. Regarding this clonotype: Antigen unknown.

Preparation of the TCRbeta library used unique molecular identifiers. Using its own MiXCR run on the PCR reads, TCRdb lists one record per CDR3 protein. The sample consists of roughly 570,000 distinct CDR3 sequences, 25% to 30% of them appearing once. The origin of this receptor is a boy in the first two years of life with Wiskott-Aldrich syndrome, due to receive a stem cell transplant. The chain links TRBV28 to TRBJ2-5, with D perhaps assigned TRBD1 or TRBD2 (5 bases each). The source material was PBMCs, sampled before TCRalphabeta/CD19-depleted stem cell transplant. The chain's CDR3 is CASRNRGVGETQYF. Written as DNA, the CDR3 is TGTGCCAGCAGAAATCGAGGGGTTGGGGAGACCCAGTACTTC. Full variable domain (outside the CDR3, taken from reference TRBV28 and TRBJ2-5): DVKVTQSSRYLVKRTGEKVFLECVQDMDHENMFWYRQDPGLGLRLIYFSYDVKMKEKGDIPEGYSVSREKKERFSLILESASTNQTSMYLCASRNRGVGETQYFGPGTRLLVL.